The 6 T cell receptor beta chains listed next were all sequenced from one sample in a study of vaccination and CD4 T cells after COVID-19. Sequencing of the DNA from cultured CD4+ T cells was carried out with the Oncomine TCR Beta short-read assay. A single record per CDR3 protein comes from TCRdb applying MiXCR to the PCR reads. The profile covers about 13,000 distinct CDR3 sequences, with roughly 44% appearing a single time and around 22% taken by the ten largest. Treatment defined: roughly nine-day PBMC culture with coronavirus spike peptide pools or control peptides (ViraFEST assay). Antigens of these TCRs are unknown. The sequencing input was CD4+ T cells from blood, cultured in vitro. The receptors originated from a human donor who had recovered from COVID-19.

The V and J genes are TRBV20-1 and TRBJ1-2, with TRBD1 matching 12 bases. After removal of 4 bases from V and 2 bases from J, the junction contained 5 bases not matched to a gene. This CDR3 is built from 15 residues. Germline values: CDR1 DFQATT, CDR2 SNEGSKA (reference sequence). In nucleotides, the CDR3 is TGCAGTGCTAAGCCGGGACAGGGGGCGAACTATGGCTACACCTTC. It encodes CSAKPGQGANYGYTF.

V gene TRBV5-4 combines with J gene TRBJ1-5, with TRBD1 as a possible D gene (5 bases). CDR1 is SGHNT and CDR2 is YYREEE in the germline V gene (reference sequence). Trimming shortened V by 2 bases and J by 3 bases, and 9 bases separated the two germline ends. The CDR3 runs 14 residues. The CDR3 sequence is CASSLRGYNQPQHF. The CDR3 DNA reads TGTGCCAGCAGCTTACGGGGGTACAATCAGCCCCAGCATTTT.

DNA for the CDR3: TGCGCCAGCAGCCTGCTCAGAGGCCCACAAGAGACCCAGTACTTC. Its translation: CASSLLRGPQETQYF. The gene calls are TRBV4-1 and TRBJ2-5; D is undetermined. Germline CDR1 and CDR2: MGHRA and YSYEKL. This CDR3 spans 15 amino acids. Deletions cut 4 bases from V and 2 bases from J, with 14 bases between.

This clonotype appeared a few times. The rearrangement uses TRBV11-3 and TRBJ1-1; weak D call: TRBD1 (5 bases). CDR3 size: 12 residues. CDR1 is SGHNT, CDR2 YENEEA, per germline. V lost 7 bases, J lost 8 bases, and 14 bases lay in between. CDR3 coding DNA: TGTGCCAGCACCCTAAGACCAGGGGAAGCTTTCTTT. Residues: CASTLRPGEAFF.

This rearrangement joins TRBV7-2 to TRBJ2-3, with 12 bases lining up with TRBD1. The ends lost 5 bases at V and 0 bases at J; junction bases unmatched: 9. Germline CDR1 SGHTA, CDR2 FQGNSA. The CDR3 has 18 residues. CDR3 coding DNA: TGTGCCAGCAGCCGGGACAGGGGGCCTAGCGGGAGCACAGATACGCAGTATTTT. Translating it yields CASSRDRGPSGSTDTQYF. Complete variable domain (other parts from reference TRBV7-2 and TRBJ2-3): GAGVSQSPSNKVTEKGKDVELRCDPISGHTALYWYRQSLGQGLEFLIYFQGNSAPDKSGLPSDRFSAERTGGSVSTLTIQRTQQEDSAVYLCASSRDRGPSGSTDTQYFGPGTRLTVL.

This clonotype was detected only a few times. The V gene is TRBV20-1, the J gene TRBJ1-6, with 7 nucleotides matching TRBD1. Germline lookup yields CDR1 DFQATT and CDR2 SNEGSKA (reference sequence). After removal of 5 bases from V and 7 bases from J, the junction contained 11 bases not matched to a gene. The CDR3 extends over 15 amino acids. The CDR3 nucleotides read TGCAGTGCTCCGCGCAGGGGGGATGTGAATTCACCCCTCCACTTT. Amino acids: CSAPRRGDVNSPLHF.